This T cell receptor beta chain comes out of a study of T cells after yellow fever vaccination. TCRdb reprocessed the 5' RACE reads with MiXCR, giving one entry per CDR3 protein. The sample yields about 400,000 distinct CDR3 sequences, more than 5.5% seen once. Germline loops: CDR1 MNHNS, CDR2 SASEGT. Trimming removed 5 bases from V and 3 bases from J, with 17 bases in between. This CDR3 has 15 residues. This clonotype was seen repeatedly, ten times or more. The receptor was isolated from a man younger than 45 who received the YFV17D yellow fever vaccine. This chain uses TRBV6-1 with TRBJ2-7; either TRBD1 or TRBD2 may supply D (5 bases each). The material sequenced was PBMCs, taken 5 days after the yellow fever booster vaccination. The CDR3 DNA reads TGTGCCAGCAGTCCCCGTCCCGGGACGAGCTACGAGCAGTACTTC. Translated, it gives CASSPRPGTSYEQYF.